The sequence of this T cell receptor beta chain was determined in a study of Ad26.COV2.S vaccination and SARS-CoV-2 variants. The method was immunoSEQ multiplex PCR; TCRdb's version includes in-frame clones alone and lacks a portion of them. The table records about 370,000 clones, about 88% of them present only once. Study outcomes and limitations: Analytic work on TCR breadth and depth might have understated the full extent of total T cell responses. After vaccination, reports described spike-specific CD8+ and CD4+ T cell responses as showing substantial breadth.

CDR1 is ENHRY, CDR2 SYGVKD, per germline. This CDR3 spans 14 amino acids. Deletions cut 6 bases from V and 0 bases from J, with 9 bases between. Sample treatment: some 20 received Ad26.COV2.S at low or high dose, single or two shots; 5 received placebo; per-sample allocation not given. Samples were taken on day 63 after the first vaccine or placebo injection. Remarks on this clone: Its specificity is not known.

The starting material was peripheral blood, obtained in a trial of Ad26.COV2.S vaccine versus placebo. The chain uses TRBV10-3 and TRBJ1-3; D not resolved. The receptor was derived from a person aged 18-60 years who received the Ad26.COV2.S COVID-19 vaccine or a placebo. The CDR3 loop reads CAIRSGSSGNTIYF. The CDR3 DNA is TGTGCCATCAGATCGGGGAGCTCTGGAAACACCATATATTTT.